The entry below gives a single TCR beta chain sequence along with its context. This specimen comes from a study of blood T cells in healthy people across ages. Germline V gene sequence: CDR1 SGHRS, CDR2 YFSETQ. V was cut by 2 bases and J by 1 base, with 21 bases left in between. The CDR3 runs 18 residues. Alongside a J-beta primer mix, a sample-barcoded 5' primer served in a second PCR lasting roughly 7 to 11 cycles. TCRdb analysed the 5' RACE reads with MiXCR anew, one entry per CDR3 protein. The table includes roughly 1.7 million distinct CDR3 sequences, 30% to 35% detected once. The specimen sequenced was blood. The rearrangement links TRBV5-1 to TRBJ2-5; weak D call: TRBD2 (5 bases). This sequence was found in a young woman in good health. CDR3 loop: CASSLGVKAVTIQETQYF. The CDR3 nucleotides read TGCGCCAGCAGCTTAGGAGTGAAGGCGGTGACTATCCAAGAGACCCAGTACTTC.